The rows below give T cell receptor beta chains drawn from one sample of a study of blood T cells in healthy people across ages. TCRdb re-called the 5' RACE reads with MiXCR, one entry per CDR3 protein. The sample has about 780,000 distinct CDR3 sequences; 35% to 50% are singletons. Sequenced: blood. The receptors originated from a man older than 75 in good health. The CDR3 runs from the conserved cysteine through the conserved F or W. The D gene is left open where the match is weak. Size values are once, few and many counts, or a class for expanded clones, and some rows have none.

V	J	size	D	CDR3	DNA
TRBV9	TRBJ2-1	few	-	CASSYPLGQGSNEQFF	TGTGCCAGCAGCTACCCCCTGGGGCAGGGAAGCAATGAGCAGTTCTTC
TRBV4-3	TRBJ2-7	-	TRBD2	CASSQQINSGRYEQYF	TGCGCCAGCAGCCAGCAAATAAATAGCGGGAGGTACGAGCAGTACTTC
TRBV3-1	TRBJ2-7	-	TRBD2	CASSQPRLAGSYEQYF	TGTGCCAGCAGCCAACCTCGACTAGCGGGGAGCTACGAGCAGTACTTC
TRBV13	TRBJ2-4	few	-	CASSLGVNIQYF	TGTGCCAGCAGCTTGGGGGTAAACATTCAGTACTTC
TRBV5-5	TRBJ2-7	few	-	CASSLQHGGAEQYF	TGTGCCAGCAGCTTGCAGCACGGCGGGGCTGAGCAGTACTTC
TRBV12-3/TRBV12-4	TRBJ2-3	few	TRBD2	CASSPLAGVMQYF	TGTGCCAGCAGTCCACTAGCGGGAGTAATGCAGTATTTT
TRBV25-1	TRBJ2-1	-	TRBD1	CASSRTGGLDEQFF	TGTGCCAGCAGTAGGACAGGGGGACTCGATGAGCAGTTCTTC
TRBV4-2	TRBJ1-2	-	-	CASSQDQSRPLANYGYTF	TGTGCCAGCAGCCAAGATCAGTCCAGGCCCTTAGCTAACTATGGCTACACCTTC
TRBV9	TRBJ2-1	-	-	CASSAPTMEQFF	TGTGCCAGCAGCGCGCCGACGATGGAGCAGTTCTTC
TRBV29-1	TRBJ2-7	many	TRBD2	CSVGTSGSHEQYF	TGCAGCGTTGGGACTAGCGGGAGCCACGAGCAGTACTTC
TRBV5-1	TRBJ2-5	-	-	CASSSYFRQGGETQYF	TGCGCCAGCAGCTCCTACTTTCGACAGGGAGGGGAGACCCAGTACTTC
TRBV20-1	TRBJ2-5	few	-	CSAPSGTQYF	TGCAGTGCGCCCAGTGGGACCCAGTACTTC
TRBV20-1	TRBJ2-7	-	TRBD2	CSATTGTSGRAEQYF	TGCAGTGCTACTACCGGGACTAGCGGGAGGGCTGAGCAGTACTTC
TRBV29-1	TRBJ1-2	many	TRBD1	CSVKDRENYGYTF	TGCAGCGTGAAGGACAGGGAGAACTATGGCTACACCTTC
TRBV9	TRBJ2-2	-	-	CASSVLRTDTGELFF	TGTGCCAGCAGCGTGTTGCGGACAGATACCGGGGAGCTGTTTTTT
TRBV5-1	TRBJ2-3	-	TRBD2	CASSPQVAGSTDTQYF	TGCGCCAGCAGCCCGCAAGTAGCGGGAAGCACAGATACGCAGTATTTT
TRBV29-1	TRBJ1-2	-	TRBD1	CSVVQYRGGTNYGYTF	TGCAGCGTTGTCCAGTACAGGGGGGGTACTAACTATGGCTACACCTTC
TRBV29-1	TRBJ2-3	few	TRBD1	CSVETGGLSTDTQYF	TGCAGCGTCGAAACAGGGGGCCTTAGCACAGATACGCAGTATTTT
TRBV5-1	TRBJ2-6	few	TRBD1	CASSQPDRSSGANVLTF	TGCGCCAGCAGCCAACCGGACAGGAGCTCTGGGGCCAACGTCCTGACTTTC
TRBV9	TRBJ2-7	-	TRBD2	CASSVGLRERYEQYF	TGTGCCAGCAGCGTAGGTTTGCGGGAGAGGTACGAGCAGTACTTC
TRBV7-9	TRBJ2-4	-	-	CASSPPLGENIQYF	TGTGCCAGCAGCCCCCCTCTGGGGGAAAACATTCAGTACTTC
TRBV9	TRBJ2-7	-	-	CASSVAEGNGKSSYEQYF	TGTGCCAGCAGCGTAGCTGAGGGGAACGGGAAGAGCTCCTACGAGCAGTACTTC
TRBV10-3	TRBJ2-5	-	-	CAISEGTGAMGKETQYF	TGTGCCATCAGTGAAGGAACGGGGGCCATGGGTAAAGAGACCCAGTACTTC